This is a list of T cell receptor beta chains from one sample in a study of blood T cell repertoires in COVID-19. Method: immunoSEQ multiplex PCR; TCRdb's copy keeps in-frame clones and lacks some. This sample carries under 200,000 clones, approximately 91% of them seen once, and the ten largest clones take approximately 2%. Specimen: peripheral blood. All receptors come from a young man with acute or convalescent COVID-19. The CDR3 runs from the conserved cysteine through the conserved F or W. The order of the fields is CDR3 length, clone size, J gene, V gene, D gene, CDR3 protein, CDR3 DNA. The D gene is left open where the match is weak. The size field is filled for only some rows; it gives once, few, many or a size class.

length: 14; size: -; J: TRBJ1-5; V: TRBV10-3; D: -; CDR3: CATGGAYSNQPQHF; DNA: TGTGCCACCGGGGGTGCCTATAGCAATCAGCCCCAGCATTTT
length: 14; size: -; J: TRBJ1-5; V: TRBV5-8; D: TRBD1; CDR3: CASSLGTGNQPQHF; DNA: TGTGCCAGCAGCCTCGGGACAGGGAATCAGCCCCAGCATTTT
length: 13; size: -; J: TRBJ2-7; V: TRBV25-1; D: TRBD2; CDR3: CASRGGLAYEQYF; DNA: TGTGCCAGCAGGGGAGGACTAGCCTACGAGCAGTACTTC
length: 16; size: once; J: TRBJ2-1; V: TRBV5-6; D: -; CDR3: CASSYDTGSGYNEQFF; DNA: TGTGCCAGCAGCTACGATACAGGGTCTGGATACAATGAGCAGTTCTTC
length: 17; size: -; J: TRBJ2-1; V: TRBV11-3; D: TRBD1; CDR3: CASSFFLGTGGIDEQFF; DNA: TGTGCCAGCAGCTTCTTCTTGGGGACAGGGGGCATAGATGAGCAGTTCTTC
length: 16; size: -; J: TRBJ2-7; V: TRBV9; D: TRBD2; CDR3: CASSPLSGTSAYEQYF; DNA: TGTGCCAGCAGCCCCCTGTCCGGGACTAGCGCTTACGAGCAGTACTTC
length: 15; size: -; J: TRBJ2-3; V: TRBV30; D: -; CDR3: CAWSVGAGSTDTQYF; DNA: TGTGCCTGGAGTGTAGGAGCGGGCAGCACAGATACGCAGTATTTT
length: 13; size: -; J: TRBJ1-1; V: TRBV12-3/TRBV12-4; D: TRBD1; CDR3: CASSFLSGDRAFF; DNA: TGTGCCAGCAGTTTTCTGTCAGGGGACAGAGCTTTCTTT
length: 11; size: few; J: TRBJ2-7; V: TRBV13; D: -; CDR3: CASSNTGYEYF; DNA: TGTGCCAGCAGTAATACAGGGTATGAGTACTTC
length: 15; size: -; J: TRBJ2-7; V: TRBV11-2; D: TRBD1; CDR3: CASSAPQGISYEQYF; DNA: TGTGCCAGCAGCGCACCACAGGGGATCTCCTACGAGCAGTACTTC
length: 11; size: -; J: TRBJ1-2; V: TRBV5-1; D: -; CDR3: CASRIGEESTF; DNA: TGCGCCAGCAGGATAGGAGAAGAGTCCACCTTC
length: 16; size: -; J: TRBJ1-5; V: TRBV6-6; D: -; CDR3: CASRPTDRRGNQPQHF; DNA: TGTGCCAGCCGCCCAACGGACAGAAGGGGAAATCAGCCCCAGCATTTT
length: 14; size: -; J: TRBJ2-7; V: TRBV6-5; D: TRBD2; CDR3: CASKPGLAASEQYF; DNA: TGTGCCAGCAAACCGGGACTAGCGGCTTCCGAGCAGTACTTC
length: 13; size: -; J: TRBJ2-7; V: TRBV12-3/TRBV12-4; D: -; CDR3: CASSLPGPYEQYF; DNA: TGTGCCAGCAGTTTACCTGGGCCCTACGAGCAGTACTTC
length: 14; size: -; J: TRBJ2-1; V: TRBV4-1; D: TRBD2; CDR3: CASSQDRAGVEQFF; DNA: TGCGCCAGCAGCCAAGATCGGGCGGGAGTTGAGCAGTTCTTC
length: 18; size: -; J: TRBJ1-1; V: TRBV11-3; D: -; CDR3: CASSSLQTGVHGNTEAFF; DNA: TGTGCCAGCAGCTCCCTGCAGACGGGGGTTCACGGTAACACTGAAGCTTTCTTT
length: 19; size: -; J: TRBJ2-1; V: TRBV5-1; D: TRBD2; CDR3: CASSLEPGRALSSYNEQFF; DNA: TGCGCCAGCAGCTTGGAACCCGGGAGGGCTTTGAGCTCCTACAATGAGCAGTTCTTC
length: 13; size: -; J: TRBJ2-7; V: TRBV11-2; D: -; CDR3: CASSQDRLAEQYF; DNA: TGTGCCAGCAGTCAAGACAGGCTCGCCGAGCAGTACTTC
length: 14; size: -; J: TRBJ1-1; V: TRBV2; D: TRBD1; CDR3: CASSPQGAGTEAFF; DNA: TGTGCCAGCAGTCCCCAGGGGGCGGGAACTGAAGCTTTCTTT
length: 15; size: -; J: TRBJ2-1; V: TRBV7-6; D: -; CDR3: CASSLTSNSYNEQFF; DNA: TGTGCCAGCAGCCTCACTAGCAACTCCTACAATGAGCAGTTCTTC
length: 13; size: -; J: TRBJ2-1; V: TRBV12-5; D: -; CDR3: CASGLGGGDEQFF; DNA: TGTGCTAGTGGTTTAGGAGGGGGCGATGAGCAGTTCTTC
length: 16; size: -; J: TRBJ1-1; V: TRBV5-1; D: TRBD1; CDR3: CASRADRVHLNTEAFF; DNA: TGCGCCAGCAGGGCCGACAGGGTCCATCTGAACACTGAAGCTTTCTTT
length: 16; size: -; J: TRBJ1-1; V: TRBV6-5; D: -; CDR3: CASSYSNSRGDTEAFF; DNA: TGTGCCAGCAGTTACTCCAACTCACGGGGGGACACTGAAGCTTTCTTT
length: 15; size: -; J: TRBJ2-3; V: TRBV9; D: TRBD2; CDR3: CASSVGAGGTDTQYF; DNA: TGTGCCAGCAGCGTAGGGGCGGGGGGCACAGATACGCAGTATTTT
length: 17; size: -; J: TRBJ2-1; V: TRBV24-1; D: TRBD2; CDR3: CATSDSIDRAGGHEQFF; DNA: TGTGCCACCAGTGACTCCATTGACAGAGCGGGAGGCCATGAGCAGTTCTTC
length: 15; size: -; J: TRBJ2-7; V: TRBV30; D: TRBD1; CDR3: CAWRPGTGGSYEQYF; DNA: TGTGCCTGGAGGCCCGGGACAGGGGGCTCGTACGAGCAGTACTTC
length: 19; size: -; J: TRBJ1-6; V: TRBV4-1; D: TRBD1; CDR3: CASSQDGGIITGGGSPLHF; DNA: TGCGCCAGCAGCCAAGATGGAGGAATTATAACAGGGGGCGGATCACCCCTCCACTTT
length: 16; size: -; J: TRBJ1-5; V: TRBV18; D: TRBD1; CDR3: CASSPQDRDGNQPQHF; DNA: TGTGCCAGCTCACCCCAGGACAGGGATGGGAATCAGCCCCAGCATTTT
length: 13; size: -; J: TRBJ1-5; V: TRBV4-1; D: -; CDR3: CASSQDSPWPQHF; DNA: TGCGCCAGCAGCCAAGATTCCCCCTGGCCCCAGCATTTT
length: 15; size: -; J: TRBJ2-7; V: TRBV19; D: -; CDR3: CASRTTPAGTYEQYF; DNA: TGTGCCAGTAGGACTACCCCCGCCGGGACCTACGAGCAGTACTTC
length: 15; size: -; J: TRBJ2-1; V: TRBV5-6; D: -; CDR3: CASSFRYQTYNEQFF; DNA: TGTGCCAGCAGCTTCAGGTACCAAACCTACAATGAGCAGTTCTTC
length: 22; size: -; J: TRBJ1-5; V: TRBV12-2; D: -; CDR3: CASRLGIKGRRQIWTSNQPQHF; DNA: TGTGCAAGTCGCTTAGGAATAAAGGGGCGCCGACAGATATGGACTAGCAATCAGCCCCAGCATTTT
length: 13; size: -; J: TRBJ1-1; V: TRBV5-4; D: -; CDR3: CASSPEPAAEAFF; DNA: TGTGCCAGCAGCCCGGAGCCAGCGGCTGAAGCTTTCTTT
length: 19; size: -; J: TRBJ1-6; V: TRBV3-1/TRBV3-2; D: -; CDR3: CASSLGANLQQGWNSPLHF; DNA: TGTGCCAGCAGCCTAGGGGCGAATTTACAACAGGGCTGGAATTCACCCCTCCACTTT
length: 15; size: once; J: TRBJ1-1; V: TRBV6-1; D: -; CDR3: CASSESGRSYTEAFF; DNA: TGTGCCAGCAGTGAAAGCGGACGGAGCTACACTGAAGCTTTCTTT
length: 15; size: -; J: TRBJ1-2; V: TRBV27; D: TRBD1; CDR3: CASKRQGVSNYGYTF; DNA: TGTGCCAGCAAGAGACAGGGGGTCAGTAACTATGGCTACACCTTC
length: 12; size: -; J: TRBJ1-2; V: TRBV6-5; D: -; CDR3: CASSYGGSGYTF; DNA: TGTGCCAGCAGTTACGGGGGGAGCGGCTACACCTTC
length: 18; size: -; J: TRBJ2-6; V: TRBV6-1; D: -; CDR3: CASSDRGPSPTGANVLTF; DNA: TGTGCCAGCAGTGACAGGGGCCCCTCCCCCACTGGGGCCAACGTCCTGACTTTC
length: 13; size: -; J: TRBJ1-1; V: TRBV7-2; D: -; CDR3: CASSLRTTGEAFF; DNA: TGTGCCAGCAGCTTAAGGACAACTGGTGAAGCTTTCTTT
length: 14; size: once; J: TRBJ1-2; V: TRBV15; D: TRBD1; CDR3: CATSRGGQDYGYTF; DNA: TGTGCCACCAGCAGAGGCGGACAGGACTATGGCTACACCTTC
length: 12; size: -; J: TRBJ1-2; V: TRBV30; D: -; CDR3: CAWVTETYGYTF; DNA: TGTGCCTGGGTAACAGAGACCTATGGCTACACCTTC
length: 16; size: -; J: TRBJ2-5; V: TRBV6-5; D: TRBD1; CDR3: CASSYSSRGLGETQYF; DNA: TGTGCCAGCAGTTACTCGAGTAGGGGGCTCGGAGAGACCCAGTACTTC
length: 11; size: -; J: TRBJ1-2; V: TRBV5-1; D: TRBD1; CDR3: CASGTDYGYTF; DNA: TGCGCCAGCGGGACAGATTATGGCTACACCTTC
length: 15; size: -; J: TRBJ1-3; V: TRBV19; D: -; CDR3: CASTLSQASGNTIYF; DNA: TGTGCCAGTACCCTTAGTCAGGCATCTGGAAACACCATATATTTT
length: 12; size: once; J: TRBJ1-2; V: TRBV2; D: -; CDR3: CASSAQGLGYTF; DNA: TGTGCCAGCAGTGCCCAGGGGCTTGGCTACACCTTC
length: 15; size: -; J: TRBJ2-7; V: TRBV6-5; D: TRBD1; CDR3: CATEGAGTGRYEQYF; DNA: TGTGCCACCGAGGGGGCCGGGACAGGACGGTACGAGCAGTACTTC
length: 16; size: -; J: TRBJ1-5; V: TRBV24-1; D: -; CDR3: CATSDSGVNSNQPQHF; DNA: TGTGCCACCAGTGACTCGGGGGTGAATAGCAATCAGCCCCAGCATTTT
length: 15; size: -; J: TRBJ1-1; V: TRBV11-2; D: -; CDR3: CASSLEFRMNTEAFF; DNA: TGTGCCAGCAGCTTAGAGTTCCGTATGAACACTGAAGCTTTCTTT
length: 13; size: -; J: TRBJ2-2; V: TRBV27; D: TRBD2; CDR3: CASSDRLARELFF; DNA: TGTGCCAGCAGTGATCGACTAGCTAGGGAGCTGTTTTTT
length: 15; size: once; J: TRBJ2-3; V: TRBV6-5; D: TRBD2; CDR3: CASSYYREGTDTQYF; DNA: TGTGCCAGCAGTTACTATCGGGAGGGCACAGATACGCAGTATTTT
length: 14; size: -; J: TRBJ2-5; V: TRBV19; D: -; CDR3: CASGTGTEQETQYF; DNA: TGTGCCAGTGGAACAGGGACCGAGCAAGAGACCCAGTACTTC
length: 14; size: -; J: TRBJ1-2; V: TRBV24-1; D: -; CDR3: CATSDENWTDRYTF; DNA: TGTGCCACCAGTGATGAAAATTGGACAGATCGCTACACCTTC
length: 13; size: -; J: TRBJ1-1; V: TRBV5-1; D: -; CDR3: CASSLVEYTEAFF; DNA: TGCGCCAGCAGCTTGGTAGAGTACACTGAAGCTTTCTTT
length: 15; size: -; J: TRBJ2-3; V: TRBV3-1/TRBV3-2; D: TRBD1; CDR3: CASSGQVSSTDTQYF; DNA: TGTGCCAGCAGCGGACAGGTCTCTAGCACAGATACGCAGTATTTT
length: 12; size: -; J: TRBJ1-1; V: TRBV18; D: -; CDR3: CASSPGSNEAFF; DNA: TGTGCCAGCTCTCCCGGTTCAAATGAAGCTTTCTTT
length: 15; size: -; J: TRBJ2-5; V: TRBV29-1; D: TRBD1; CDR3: CSAERDRGIVTTQYF; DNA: TGCAGCGCGGAACGCGACAGGGGGATTGTTACGACCCAGTACTTC
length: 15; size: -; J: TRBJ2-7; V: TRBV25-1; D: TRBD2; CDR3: CASSTAGGPAHEQYF; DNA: TGTGCCAGCAGCACCGCGGGAGGGCCGGCCCACGAGCAGTACTTC
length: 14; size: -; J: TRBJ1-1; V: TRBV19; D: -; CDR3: CASSIPGPIPEAFF; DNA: TGTGCCAGTAGTATACCAGGGCCGATTCCTGAAGCTTTCTTT
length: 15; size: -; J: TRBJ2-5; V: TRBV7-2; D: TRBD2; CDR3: CASSSVAGGQETQYF; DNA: TGTGCCAGCAGCTCAGTAGCGGGGGGACAAGAGACCCAGTACTTC
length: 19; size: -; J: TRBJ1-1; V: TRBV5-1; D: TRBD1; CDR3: CASRATGQGVRGHSTEAFF; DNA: TGCGCCAGCAGGGCTACGGGACAGGGGGTAAGGGGGCACAGCACTGAAGCTTTCTTT